The 3 T cell receptor beta chains presented below share a single source sample, sequenced in a study of T cell repertoires in cytomegalovirus infection. TCRdb used MiXCR to reprocess the reads, holding one entry per CDR3 protein. The sample gives approximately 500,000 distinct CDR3 sequences, around 27% of which show up once; about 13% is in the top ten. Sequencing was performed on PBMCs. The receptors stem from a human donor in good health (CMV status not recorded). Some clones in this sample may be carry-over from other donors' samples.

This clonotype was seen repeatedly, ten times or more. The gene calls are TRBV7-2 and TRBJ1-1; D ambiguous. Looked up from germline, CDR1 is SGHTA and CDR2 is FQGNSA. CDR3 length: 17 residues. Trimming shortened V by 2 bases and J by 8 bases, and 24 bases separated the two germline ends. CDR3 protein: CASSLNTDYPLIVEAFF. CDR3 bases: TGTGCCAGCAGCTTAAATACAGACTATCCCCTCATCGTAGAAGCTTTCTTT.

This rearrangement joins TRBV5-4 to TRBJ1-2; D may be TRBD1 (5 bases). V dropped 2 bases and J dropped 13 bases, with 12 bases sitting between them. Germline V gene data show CDR1 as SGHNT and CDR2 as YYREEE (reference sequence). The CDR3 contains 11 residues. In DNA form, the CDR3 reads TGTGCCAGCAGCTTCCGAGACAGTCGCACCTTC. This encodes CASSFRDSRTF.

In this sample, this clonotype turned up a few times. The V call is TRBV12-3 or TRBV12-4, the J call TRBJ1-1; TRBD1 is a possible D gene (6 bases). This CDR3 is 12 amino acids long. V lost 11 bases and J 2 bases, leaving 12 bases between the germline ends. CDR3 loop: CACRTANTEAFF. CDR3 bases: TGTGCCTGCCGGACAGCCAACACTGAAGCTTTCTTT.